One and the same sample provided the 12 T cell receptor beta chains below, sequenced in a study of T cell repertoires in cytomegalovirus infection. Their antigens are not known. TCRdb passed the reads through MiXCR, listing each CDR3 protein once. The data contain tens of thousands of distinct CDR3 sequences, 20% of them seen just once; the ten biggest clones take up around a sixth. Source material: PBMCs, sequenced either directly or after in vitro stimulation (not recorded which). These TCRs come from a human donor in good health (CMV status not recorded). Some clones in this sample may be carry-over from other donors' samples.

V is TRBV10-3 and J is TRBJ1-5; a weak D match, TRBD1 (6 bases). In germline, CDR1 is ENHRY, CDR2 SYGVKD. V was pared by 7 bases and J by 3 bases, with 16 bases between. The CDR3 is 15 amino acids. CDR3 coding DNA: TGTGCCATCACCCCCAGGGGCAGGGCCAATCAGCCCCAGCATTTT. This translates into CAITPRGRANQPQHF.

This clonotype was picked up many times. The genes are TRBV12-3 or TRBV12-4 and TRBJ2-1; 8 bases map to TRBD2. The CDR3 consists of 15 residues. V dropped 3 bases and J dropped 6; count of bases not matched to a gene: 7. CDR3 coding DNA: TGTGCCAGCAGTTTCGTCAGCGGGAGTCTCAATGAGCAGTTCTTC. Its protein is CASSFVSGSLNEQFF.

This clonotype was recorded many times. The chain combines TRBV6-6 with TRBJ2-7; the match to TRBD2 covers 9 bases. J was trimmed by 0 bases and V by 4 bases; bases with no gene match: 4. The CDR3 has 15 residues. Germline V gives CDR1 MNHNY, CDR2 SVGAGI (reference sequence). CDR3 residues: CASSFQAGGSYEQYF. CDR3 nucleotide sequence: TGTGCCAGCAGTTTTCAAGCGGGAGGCTCCTACGAGCAGTACTTC.

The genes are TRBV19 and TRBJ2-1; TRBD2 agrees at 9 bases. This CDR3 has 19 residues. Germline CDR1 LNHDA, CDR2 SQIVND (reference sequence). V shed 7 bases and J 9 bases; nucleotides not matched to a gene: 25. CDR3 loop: CASKETGGRAGGKAVEQFF. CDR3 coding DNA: TGTGCCAGTAAAGAGACCGGGGGACGCGCGGGGGGGAAGGCGGTTGAGCAGTTCTTC.

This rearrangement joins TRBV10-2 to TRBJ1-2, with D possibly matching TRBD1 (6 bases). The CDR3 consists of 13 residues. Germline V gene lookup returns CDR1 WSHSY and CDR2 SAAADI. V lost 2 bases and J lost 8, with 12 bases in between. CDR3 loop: CASSEPGGGGYTF. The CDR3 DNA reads TGCGCCAGCAGTGAGCCCGGGGGCGGCGGCTACACCTTC.

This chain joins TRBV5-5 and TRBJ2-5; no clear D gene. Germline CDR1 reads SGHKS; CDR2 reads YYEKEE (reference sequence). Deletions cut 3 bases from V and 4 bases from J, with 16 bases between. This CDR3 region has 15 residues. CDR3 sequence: CASSSGFYLTETQYF. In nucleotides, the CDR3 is TGTGCCAGCAGCTCTGGTTTTTACTTAACAGAGACCCAGTACTTC.

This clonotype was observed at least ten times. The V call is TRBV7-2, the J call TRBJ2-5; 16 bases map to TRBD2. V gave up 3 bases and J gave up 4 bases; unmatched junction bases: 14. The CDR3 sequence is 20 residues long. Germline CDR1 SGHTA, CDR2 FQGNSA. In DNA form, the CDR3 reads TGTGCCAGCAGCTTCGTCCCGGGACTAGCGGGGGGGACGTTCCTAGAGACCCAGTACTTC. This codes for CASSFVPGLAGGTFLETQYF.

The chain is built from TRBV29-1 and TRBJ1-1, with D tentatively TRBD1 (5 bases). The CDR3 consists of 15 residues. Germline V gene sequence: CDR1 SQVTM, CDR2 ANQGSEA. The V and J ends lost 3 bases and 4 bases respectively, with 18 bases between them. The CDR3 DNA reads TGCAGCGTTGATCAGATAGGACCGGGGCGCACTGAAGCTTTCTTT. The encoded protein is CSVDQIGPGRTEAFF. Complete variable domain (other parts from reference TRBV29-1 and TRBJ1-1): SAVISQKPSRDICQRGTSLTIQCQVDSQVTMMFWYRQQPGQSLTLIATANQGSEATYESGFVIDKFPISRPNLTFSTLTVSNMSPEDSSIYLCSVDQIGPGRTEAFFGQGTRLTVV.

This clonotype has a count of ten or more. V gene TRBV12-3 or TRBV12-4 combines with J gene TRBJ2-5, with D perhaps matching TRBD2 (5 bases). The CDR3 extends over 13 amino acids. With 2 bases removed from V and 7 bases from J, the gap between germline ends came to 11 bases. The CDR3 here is CASSLWDRGTQYF. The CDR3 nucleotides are TGTGCCAGCAGTTTATGGGATCGGGGGACCCAGTACTTC.

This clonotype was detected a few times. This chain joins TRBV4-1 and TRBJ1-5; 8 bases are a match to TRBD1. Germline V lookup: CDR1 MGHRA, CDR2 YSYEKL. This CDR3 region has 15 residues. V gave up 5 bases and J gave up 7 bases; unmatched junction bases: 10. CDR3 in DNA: TGCGCCAGCAGCGCCTCGACAGGGGAGGGACAGCCCCAGCATTTT. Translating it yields CASSASTGEGQPQHF.

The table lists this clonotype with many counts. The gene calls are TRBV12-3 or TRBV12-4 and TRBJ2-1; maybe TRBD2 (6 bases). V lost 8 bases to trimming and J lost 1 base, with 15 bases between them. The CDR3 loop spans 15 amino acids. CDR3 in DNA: TGTGCCAGCGGACCCGGGGGAGGTTCCTACAATGAGCAGTTCTTC. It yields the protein CASGPGGGSYNEQFF.

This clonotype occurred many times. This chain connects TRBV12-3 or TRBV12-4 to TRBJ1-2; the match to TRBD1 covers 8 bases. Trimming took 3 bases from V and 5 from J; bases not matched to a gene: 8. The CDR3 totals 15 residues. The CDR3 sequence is CASSFESGGVYGYTF. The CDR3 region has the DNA TGTGCCAGCAGTTTTGAGTCAGGGGGCGTGTATGGCTACACCTTC.